Following are 6 T cell receptor beta chains from one sample sequenced in a study of blood T cells in healthy people across ages. The second PCR ran roughly 6 to 11 cycles with a sample-barcoded 5' primer and J-beta primers. TCRdb processed the 5' RACE reads anew with MiXCR; each CDR3 protein has one entry. Of more than 750,000 distinct CDR3 sequences in the sample, approximately 32% are singletons; the top ten hold about a tenth. The same specimen was also included in a second study, on T cells of mothers and their children.

The specimen sequenced was blood. These receptors came from a woman in her 40s in good health.

At least ten counts were recorded for this clonotype. The J gene is TRBJ2-7, the V gene TRBV7-6; D is unresolved. CDR1 is SGHVS and CDR2 is FNYEAQ in the germline V gene. V was pared by 1 base and J by 0 bases, with 10 bases between. The CDR3 length is 15 residues. In DNA form, the CDR3 reads TGTGCCAGCAGCTTAGAGGCCGCCATCTCCTACGAGCAGTACTTC. Translating gives CASSLEAAISYEQYF.

The chain links TRBV9 to TRBJ2-1; D possibly uses TRBD1 or TRBD2 (6 bases each). Germline V CDR1 and CDR2: SGDLS, YYNGEE. V lost 0 bases and J lost 5, with 12 bases in between. CDR3 size: 15 residues. In nucleotides, the CDR3 is TGTGCCAGCAGCGTAGACGGGGGCCTAAACAATGAGCAGTTCTTC. Translated: CASSVDGGLNNEQFF. Filled out from reference TRBV9 and TRBJ2-1, the complete variable domain reads DSGVTQTPKHLITATGQRVTLRCSPRSGDLSVYWYQQSLDQGLQFLIQYYNGEERAKGNILERFSAQQFPDLHSELNLSSLELGDSALYFCASSVDGGLNNEQFFGPGTRLTVL.

Regarding this clonotype: This could be a read error, since a much larger clone is one nucleotide away. The rearrangement uses TRBV2 and TRBJ2-7; weak D call: TRBD1 (6 bases). Gene TRBJ2-5 matches the end of the DNA better, so the J call may be wrong. From germline, CDR1 is SNHLY and CDR2 FYNNEI. The CDR3 is 12 amino acids. In DNA, the CDR3 is TGTCCCAGCAGAAACAGGGTCCGGACCCAGTACTTC. Translation: CPSRNRVRTQYF.

Details on this clonotype: This may be a read error: a much more frequent sequence differs by one nucleotide. The V call is TRBV29-1, the J call TRBJ1-2, with 8 bases that match TRBD1. Germline trimming cut 7 bases from V and 2 bases from J; bases unmatched to any gene: 12. This CDR3 has 15 amino acids. Per the germline V gene, CDR1 is SQVTM and CDR2 is ANQGSEA. The CDR3: CSAPPGTGINYGYTF. CDR3 coding DNA: TGCAGCGCCCCTCCAGGGACAGGAATCAACTATGGCTACACCTTC.

V and J are TRBV3-1 and TRBJ1-3; D uncertain. The ends were cut back, 0 bases at V and 1 base at J, with 7 bases in the middle. CDR1 is LGHDT and CDR2 is YNNKEL in the germline V gene (reference sequence). The CDR3 consists of 15 residues. The CDR3 DNA sequence: TGTGCCAGCAGCCAAGATCGGTTGTCTGGAAACACCATATATTTT. Its translation: CASSQDRLSGNTIYF.

This clonotype was counted only a few times. A much larger clone differs by one base, so this may be a read error. This chain links TRBV7-2 with TRBJ1-6, with 9 bases matching TRBD1. The CDR3 runs 14 residues. Germline V gene lookup returns CDR1 SGHTA and CDR2 FQGNSA. The junction had 1 base not matched to a gene; V was cut back by 3 bases and J by 7 bases. DNA for the CDR3: TGTGCCAGCAGCTTGGGGACAGGGAATTCACCCCTCCACTTT. Translating it yields CASSLGTGNSPLHF.